These 21 T cell receptor beta chains were sequenced from one sample in a study of post-analysis software for immune sequencing data. Findings and caveats of the study: With TRBV5-6, TRBV5-1 and TRBV20-1 included, about five TRBV segments were more frequent in patients than in controls.

The antigens for these receptors are not known. cDNA libraries of TCR beta carried unique molecular identifiers. Using its own MiXCR run on the PCR reads, TCRdb lists one record per CDR3 protein. The table shows 820,000 or so distinct CDR3 sequences, with approximately 57% occurring only once. The specimen sequenced was blood. These receptors came from a girl between 10 and 17 years old with multiple sclerosis.

In this sample, this clonotype turned up a few times. CDR3 in amino acids: CASSQDRSYNEQFF. The CDR3 DNA sequence: TGTGCCAGCAGCCAGGACAGGAGCTACAATGAGCAGTTCTTC. This chain connects TRBV7-9 to TRBJ2-1, with 7 bases aligning to TRBD1. Germline trimming cut 5 bases from V and 3 bases from J; bases unmatched to any gene: 4. CDR3 length: 14 residues. Germline assignment: CDR1 SEHNR and CDR2 FQNEAQ (reference sequence).

This clonotype was picked up a small number of times. V usage is TRBV3-1 and J usage is TRBJ1-2; D is perhaps TRBD1 (5 bases). This CDR3 is 15 amino acids long. The V end lost 4 bases, the J end lost 4 bases, and 16 bases lay between the germline ends. The germline V gene encodes CDR1 LGHDT and CDR2 YNNKEL (reference sequence). DNA for the CDR3: TGTGCCAGCAGCCCCCCCCGGGGCAACGGCTATGGCTACACCTTC. Its translation is CASSPPRGNGYGYTF.

CDR3 residues: CASSQGGTLSDTQYF. The CDR3 DNA reads TGTGCCAGCAGCCAGGGCGGGACGTTGTCAGATACGCAGTATTTT. The chain couples TRBV3-1 to TRBJ2-3; D might be TRBD2 (6 bases). The germline V gene has CDR1 LGHDT and CDR2 YNNKEL (reference sequence). The CDR3 is made up of 15 amino acids. The V end was cut by 3 bases, the J end by 4 bases, with 14 bases between.

The V call is TRBV7-9, the J call TRBJ2-5, with D perhaps assigned TRBD1 or TRBD2 (5 bases each). Trimming stripped 5 bases from V and 0 bases from J, with 13 bases between. This CDR3 has 15 residues. Germline V gene data show CDR1 as SEHNR and CDR2 as FQNEAQ (reference sequence). CDR3 DNA sequence: TGTGCCAGCAGCGCCCGGGGACGGGACCAAGAGACCCAGTACTTC. Amino acid sequence: CASSARGRDQETQYF.

This clonotype was recorded a few times. The chain links TRBV9 to TRBJ2-5; 8 nucleotides align to TRBD1. Germline lookup yields CDR1 SGDLS and CDR2 YYNGEE. Trimming at V came to 3 bases and at J to 2 bases, leaving 9 bases not matched to a gene. CDR3 length equals 16 residues. Here the CDR3 reads CASSGWGQALQETQYF. CDR3 DNA: TGTGCCAGCAGCGGTTGGGGACAGGCATTACAAGAGACCCAGTACTTC.

V usage is TRBV10-3 and J usage is TRBJ2-1; TRBD1 matches 7 bases. J lost 5 bases, V lost 7 bases, and 5 bases had no gene match. There are 13 residues in the CDR3. The germline V gene encodes CDR1 ENHRY and CDR2 SYGVKD. CDR3 sequence (DNA): TGTGCCATCAAAATTACAGGGGACAATGAGCAGTTCTTC. Encoded protein: CAIKITGDNEQFF.

The chain carries TRBV20-1 and TRBJ2-5; D unresolved. Between the trimmed V and J ends, which lost 3 bases and 5 bases, there was a span of 7 bases. The CDR3 consists of 11 residues. Germline CDR1 DFQATT, CDR2 SNEGSKA (reference sequence). The CDR3 sequence: CSASESETQYF. The CDR3 DNA reads as TGCAGTGCTAGTGAGTCGGAGACCCAGTACTTC.

This clonotype was seen only once. The genes are TRBV12-3 or TRBV12-4 and TRBJ1-2, with a possible D match to TRBD1 (6 bases). V was pared by 6 bases and J by 4 bases, with 21 bases between. The CDR3 is 16 residues long. CDR3 coding DNA: TGTGCCAGCAGACGAGGACAGTCGCTTCCTTCCTATGGCTACACCTTC. Protein: CASRRGQSLPSYGYTF.

This clonotype has only a few counts. The chain recombines TRBV4-1 with TRBJ1-2; no reliable D call. Germline V gene lookup returns CDR1 MGHRA and CDR2 YSYEKL. The V gene lost 0 bases and the J gene lost 8 bases, with 10 bases spanning the gap. The CDR3 extends over 13 amino acids. CDR3 bases: TGCGCCAGCAGCCAAGATGGCAGGTGGGGCTACACCTTC. It codes for CASSQDGRWGYTF.

The genes are TRBV20-1 and TRBJ2-7; TRBD1 aligns across 7 bases. The CDR3 has 16 amino acids. V trimming: 4 bases; J trimming: 4 bases; junction bases outside the gene matches: 16. Germline-derived CDR1 and CDR2 are DFQATT and SNEGSKA (reference sequence). The CDR3 spells CSATGRETGVGYEQYF. DNA for the CDR3: TGCAGTGCTACCGGAAGAGAAACAGGGGTTGGATACGAGCAGTACTTC.

The genes are TRBV7-6 and TRBJ2-1, with 8 positions matching TRBD2. The CDR3 is 15 amino acids. Trimming removed 3 bases from V and 6 bases from J; junction bases left unmatched: 7. CDR1 SGHVS and CDR2 FNYEAQ come from the germline V gene. The CDR3 DNA reads TGTGCCAGCAGCTTGTCACTAGCGGTCGTCAATGAGCAGTTCTTC. Protein sequence: CASSLSLAVVNEQFF. Looking up the rest from reference TRBV7-6 and TRBJ2-1 gives the full variable domain: GAGVSQSPRYKVTKRGQDVALRCDPISGHVSLYWYRQALGQGPEFLTYFNYEAQQDKSGLPNDRFSAERPEGSISTLTIQRTEQRDSAMYRCASSLSLAVVNEQFFGPGTRLTVL.

The chain joins TRBV3-1 to TRBJ2-7; D is possibly TRBD1 (6 bases). CDR1 and CDR2 (germline): LGHDT, YNNKEL (reference sequence). Trimming left V 1 base short and J 2 bases short, with 15 bases between. The CDR3 has 16 residues. For the CDR3, the DNA is TGTGCCAGCAGCCAAGTGCGGTTGCAGGGGACCTACGAGCAGTACTTC. It encodes CASSQVRLQGTYEQYF.

The V and J genes are TRBV6-1 and TRBJ1-2; TRBD1 matches 7 bases. Germline CDR1 MNHNS, CDR2 SASEGT. CDR3 size: 12 residues. Trimming took 4 bases from V and 8 from J; bases not matched to a gene: 4. The CDR3 sequence is CASSGGQTGYTF. CDR3 sequence (DNA): TGTGCCAGCAGTGGGGGACAGACAGGCTACACCTTC.

This clonotype was seen a handful of times. Here the CDR3 DNA reads TGCAGTGCTAGACAGGGGGCGAGCAATCAGCCCCAGCATTTT. Protein: CSARQGASNQPQHF. V is TRBV20-1 and J is TRBJ1-5; 8 nucleotides line up with TRBD1. CDR1 is DFQATT, CDR2 SNEGSKA, per germline (reference sequence). V lost 2 bases and J lost 1; bases outside the gene matches: 1. The CDR3 totals 14 residues.

CDR3 protein: CASSRVEGNYGYTF. Written as DNA, the CDR3 is TGTGCCAGCAGCCGGGTGGAGGGCAACTATGGCTACACCTTC. The rearrangement links TRBV5-5 to TRBJ1-2; D is unclear. Per germline, CDR1 SGHKS and CDR2 YYEKEE (reference sequence). Trimming left V 4 bases short and J 2 bases short, with 12 bases between. The CDR3 covers 14 residues.

The CDR3 region is CASSALDGASYEQYF. The DNA for the CDR3 is TGTGCCAGCAGCGCTTTGGACGGAGCCTCCTACGAGCAGTACTTC. The J gene is TRBJ2-7, the V gene TRBV7-6, with unresolved D. Per germline, CDR1 SGHVS and CDR2 FNYEAQ. Trimming left V 5 bases short and J 0 bases short, with 14 bases between. CDR3 length: 15 residues.

This clonotype was seen a few times. The V gene is TRBV6-5, the J gene TRBJ2-7; D call uncertain. CDR1 MNHEY and CDR2 SVGAGI come from the germline V gene. V lost 7 bases, J lost 0 bases, and 4 bases lay in between. The CDR3 length is 11 residues. The DNA for the CDR3 is TGTGCCAGCACGACCTCCTACGAGCAGTACTTC. Its translation: CASTTSYEQYF.

Points on this clonotype: The CDR3 ends on some other residue instead of the conserved phenylalanine or tryptophan, so this is likely a read error. Here the CDR3 reads CASSPGPTYGYTL. In DNA form, the CDR3 reads TGTGCCAGCTCCCCCGGGCCTACTTATGGCTACACCTTA. The chain couples TRBV27 to TRBJ1-2; D is ambiguous. Trimming pared 8 bases from V and 5 bases from J, leaving 15 bases between. Germline assignment: CDR1 MNHEY and CDR2 SMNVEV (reference sequence). The CDR3 extends over 13 amino acids.

This clonotype appeared a few times. The V gene is TRBV20-1, the J gene TRBJ2-5; D is possibly TRBD2 (5 bases). CDR1 is DFQATT and CDR2 is SNEGSKA in the germline V gene (reference sequence). This CDR3 spans 13 amino acids. V shed 0 bases and J shed 6 bases, with 11 bases lying between them. The CDR3 bases are TGCAGTGCTAGAGATCGGGGAAGGAAGACCCAGTACTTC. Amino acid sequence: CSARDRGRKTQYF.

In this sample, this clonotype turned up a few times. The chain combines TRBV5-1 with TRBJ2-3; TRBD1 matches 10 bases. J lost 3 bases, V lost 0 bases, and 13 bases had no gene match. In germline, CDR1 is SGHRS, CDR2 YFSETQ. This CDR3 spans 19 amino acids. The CDR3, as DNA: TGCGCCAGCAGCTTGGCCTACCGAGGAGGGACAGGGGATACAGATACGCAGTATTTT. Translated, it gives CASSLAYRGGTGDTDTQYF. The variable domain in full, with the rest retrieved from reference TRBV5-1 and TRBJ2-3, is KAGVTQTPRYLIKTRGQQVTLSCSPISGHRSVSWYQQTPGQGLQFLFEYFSETQRNKGNFPGRFSGRQFSNSRSEMNVSTLELGDSALYLCASSLAYRGGTGDTDTQYFGPGTRLTVL.

This clonotype occurred a few times. This rearrangement joins TRBV29-1 to TRBJ1-2; no clear D. Trimming cost V 3 bases and J 1 base, with 9 bases left between them. The CDR3 loop spans 13 amino acids. Germline CDR1 is SQVTM and CDR2 is ANQGSEA. CDR3 coding DNA: TGCAGCGTTGACTGGGGTGGTAACTATGGCTACACCTTC. It yields the protein CSVDWGGNYGYTF.